This section outlines one T cell receptor beta chain sequence together with its context. The antigen it binds to is not known. No clone much larger than this one lies a single base away; base qualities are absent. This record comes from a study of cytomegalovirus exposure and HLA in healthy donors (dated 2017 in TCRdb). Study-level background: An earlier analysis of 587 of the donors reported under 300 Gb of sequence data and approximately 120 million unique TCR beta sequences obtained from about 200 million T cells. Roughly 300 gigabases of sequencing data and 78 million or so unique TCR sequences were included in an early release covering around 600 HLA-typed donors. Among the roughly 400 genotyped donors, about 85% belonged to the genetic ancestry cluster associated with self-reported Caucasian donors. The study aimed to test whether cataloging public T cell receptors could reveal signatures of past pathogen exposure. The T cell repertoires of several hundred subjects were profiled by immunosequencing and related to cytomegalovirus serostatus. Besides the first cohort of 666 subjects, a separate validation cohort made up of 90 to 150 different subjects was used. The study combined high-throughput TCR immunosequencing, statistical association of individual TCRs with disease status, and machine learning to predict cytomegalovirus infection status. In a later analysis, previously published TCR beta repertoires from 500 to 750 donors were re-analyzed and high-resolution HLA genotyping was added so that TCR occurrence patterns could be studied. The later analysis used no new phenotypic data to find candidate immune exposures, relying instead on TCR beta sequences and their occurrence across donors. An earlier analysis of roughly 580 of the donors used high-throughput TCR beta sequencing to judge whether each TCR beta V gene segment behaved as functional or pseudogenic. Donor age, sex, ethnicity and CMV serostatus were compiled alongside the repertoire data. A later genetic analysis used genome-wide SNP genotypes for about three fifths of the 666 donors, treating that subset as a discovery cohort. Every repertoire in the discovery cohort had been generated on one and the same sequencing platform. Both class I and class II loci were covered by HLA typing, at four-digit resolution. Typing coverage varied by locus: roughly 620-640 donors for A, B, C, DRB1 and DQB1; roughly 510 for DQA1; over 600 for DPA1; approximately 450 for DPB1. Roughly five DR-DQ haplotypes were handled as single units for association and clustering because linkage in the cohort was strong. On average, roughly 240,000 unique TCR beta nucleotide sequences were sequenced per donor among some 430 genotyped donors of the cohort, with roughly 18% of those sequences being non-productive. The paper as a whole reports these results and caveats: Correlated functional status among segregating V segments might reflect linkage disequilibrium, but an unknown experimental factor could not be ruled out. According to a later analysis, most CMV-associated TCR beta chains appeared to be HLA-restricted, and the HLA associations seemed to be driven largely by CMV exposure. Most TCR sequences were seen in very few donors, while some public TCRs were found in many individuals. Because counts were too low, about 15 rarely observed V segments, including chromosome 9 orphons, were left out of the earlier analysis of some 600 of the donors. A cluster of highly shared sequence variants was judged likely to represent a technical artifact of the sequencing pipeline. The classifier was reported to diagnose cytomegalovirus status with high specificity and sensitivity in both the original cohort and the validation cohort. In a later analysis, TCR association rates were found to vary across HLA loci, with the most associated TCRs seen for DRB1 alleles and the fewest for HLA-C alleles. Presence/absence analyses assumed roughly uniform sequencing depth across donors, an assumption that may not hold. This cohort had only TCR beta chains sequenced, and the lack of alpha or paired-chain data limited which features could be detected. The only immune exposure information available for the cohort was CMV serostatus. Three of the identified cytomegalovirus-associated TCR beta chains were confirmed in vitro to be specific for cytomegalovirus antigens. Because some donors lacked HLA typing at each locus, the association tests relied only on the typed subset. In a later analysis, HLA-associated TCR beta chains showed more clonal expansion and lower generation probabilities than non-associated chains that were equally common. According to a later analysis, parvovirus B19, influenza, CMV and Epstein-Barr virus appeared linked to several top co-occurrence clusters. A further reported finding was that TCR beta sequences accurately predicted the HLA-A and HLA-B alleles for most subjects in the first cohort. The study listed 150 to 200 TCR beta chains as associated with cytomegalovirus. In an earlier analysis of approximately 590 of the donors, most TCR beta V segments were observed in productive rearrangements about 90% or about 30% of the time, broadly matching IMGT annotations. A later genetic analysis associated a missense DCLRE1C variant with V-gene and J-gene trimming of TCR beta chains, and an independent cohort replicated the association. A later analysis associated 16,951 TCR beta sequences with specific HLA alleles at a false discovery rate of 0.05. When HLA alleles, especially DR and DQ, strongly co-occurred, TCR associations were difficult to assign to individual alleles. The authors suggested that the approach could potentially be extended to other disease states and immunological phenotypes. Compared with the roughly 600-donor mean, donors in an Asian-associated ancestry cluster had fewer N-insertions in productive TCRs, according to a later genetic analysis. Some IMGT-functional V segments, including TRBV6-2 and TRBV6-3, could not be told apart with the 87-base-pair reads, so those segments were excluded.

The CDR3 starts with the cysteine, ends with the phenylalanine, and has 16 residues. Only CDR3 DNA remains: 48 bases, in frame from the first base. At the junction V is shortened by 4 bases and J by 4 bases, with 17 bases in between. CDR1 SGHRS and CDR2 YFSETQ are derived from the germline V gene. Libraries were made using the immunoSEQ multiplex PCR assay. For the multiplex PCR, a mixture combining 60 forward primers for TCR Vbeta segments and 13 reverse primers for TCR Jbeta segments was used. The CDR3 region of rearranged TCR beta genes was amplified from genomic DNA by a multiplex PCR assay. The Illumina HiSeq System was used to sequence the amplified TCR beta libraries as 87-base-pair reads. The paper's data handling went like this. Across the 500 to 850 repertoires, a later analysis counted 78 million or so unique TCR beta chains, approximately 10 million of which were shared by at least two donors. Raw reads were error-corrected and collapsed into unique sequences with a nearest-neighbor algorithm that merged closely related sequences to remove PCR and sequencing errors. V, D and J gene segments were assigned by aligning CDR3 sequences to IMGT reference sequences. For a sequence to be retained, at least a six-nucleotide match to both a V gene segment and a J gene segment was required. A rearrangement counted as productive if the CDR3 had no stop codons and remained in frame with V and J, and every other rearrangement counted as non-productive. Following IMGT convention, CDR3 was defined as the stretch from the second conserved V-encoded cysteine up to the conserved J-encoded phenylalanine. Sequences without an unambiguous match to a single V gene segment were excluded from the earlier analysis of about 640 of the donors. In an earlier analysis of some 590 of the donors, V segments were called functional above 56.7% productive rearrangements and were called segregating when the between-donor standard deviation exceeded 5%. A statistical classification framework was developed to diagnose cytomegalovirus status using the catalog of TCR beta chain sequences. V and J gene assignment, in a later analysis, came from comparing TCR nucleotide sequences with IMGT/GENE-DB human TR gene sequences. The TCRdist pipeline was used in a later analysis to assign CDR3 sequences and most-parsimonious VDJ recombination scenarios. In a later analysis, each TCR beta chain was defined by its CDR3 amino acid sequence together with its V-gene family, and reads lacking a unique V-gene family were excluded. A later analysis removed roughly 590 highly shared, low-generation-probability nucleotide sequences to deal with suspected cross-contamination and a sequencing artifact. For each public chain, a later analysis derived a clonal expansion index from normalized ranks of inferred template counts within each repertoire. Generation probabilities in a later analysis came from a VDJ recombination model fitted to out-of-frame rearrangements, and those results were checked against IGoR. Hypergeometric tests were used in a later analysis to score TCR-TCR, TCR-HLA and TCR-CMV co-occurrence, with a repertoire-size bias correction applied to the TCR pairs. In a later analysis, false discovery rates were estimated by permuting HLA or CMV assignments 20 times. A later analysis grouped co-occurring TCRs with DBSCAN, adding TCRdist sequence similarity when clustering within HLA-allele-positive subsets. Co-occurrence clustering excluded repertoires with fewer than 30,000 or more than 120,000 public chains, plus five with anomalous nucleotide sharing. The table was pulled from immuneACCESS by TCRdb, which kept in-frame rearrangements only. Such tables lose some clones; where checked, under half of the loss comes from unresolved V genes, and the rest has no known cause. The V and J calls and clone size are taken from that table; D and trimming were inferred from the DNA. The sample includes more than 95,000 clones, with approximately 69% observed a single time. Together, the top ten hold 3% to 4.5% of the sample.

The cohort consisted of approximately 690 healthy bone marrow donors. All cohort members were sampled while nominally healthy, although unrecorded immune exposures were likely present. The donor was CMV seropositive and belonged to the group of around 300 seropositive cohort members. A peripheral blood sample was provided by each donor, and peripheral blood mononuclear cells were used for TCR beta sequencing. The Qiagen DNeasy Blood Extraction Kit was used to extract genomic DNA from the blood cell samples. Sequences were obtained from PBMCs. This clonotype originated in a man between 35 and 55 years old in good health and CMV-seropositive. The rearrangement joined TRBV5-1 to TRBJ1-4; confidence is insufficient to name the D gene. The DNA reads as follows: TGCGCCAGCAGCCCCGGACTCCCAAGCCGTAATGAAAAACTGTTTTTT. Its amino acids are CASSPGLPSRNEKLFF.